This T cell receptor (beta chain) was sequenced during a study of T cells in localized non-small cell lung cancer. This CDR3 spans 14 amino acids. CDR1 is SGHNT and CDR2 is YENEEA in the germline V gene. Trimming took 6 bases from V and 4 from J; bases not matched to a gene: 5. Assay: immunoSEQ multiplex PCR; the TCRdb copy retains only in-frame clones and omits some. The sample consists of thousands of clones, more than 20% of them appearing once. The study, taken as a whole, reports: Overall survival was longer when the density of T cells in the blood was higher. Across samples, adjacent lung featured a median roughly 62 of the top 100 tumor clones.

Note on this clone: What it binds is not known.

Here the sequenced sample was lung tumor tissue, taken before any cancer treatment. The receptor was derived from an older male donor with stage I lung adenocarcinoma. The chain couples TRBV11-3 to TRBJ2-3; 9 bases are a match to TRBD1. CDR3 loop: CASRTGTGPDTQYF. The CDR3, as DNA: TGTGCCAGCAGGACCGGGACAGGGCCAGATACGCAGTATTTT.